The clone carrying this TCR beta chain was observed a few times. The V gene end was trimmed by 4 bases and the J gene end by 0 bases; junction bases not matched to a gene: 16. The length of the CDR3 is 20 residues. Germline CDR1 is SGHRS and CDR2 is YFSETQ. Data came from immunoSEQ multiplex PCR; TCRdb stores just in-frame clones and leaves some out. The table includes approximately 8,000 clones, around 67% detected once. This specimen belongs to a study of blood T cell repertoires in COVID-19. Study overall: The samples span acute and convalescent COVID-19 from the United States, Italy and Spain.

Sample: peripheral blood. The clonotype comes from a human donor in a cohort sampled during active COVID-19. The rearrangement uses TRBV5-1 and TRBJ2-3; 11 bases fit TRBD2. In nucleotides, the CDR3 is TGCGCCAGCAGCCCGCAAGCCCCCACTAGCGGGAGATTGAGCACAGATACGCAGTATTTT. Its protein product is CASSPQAPTSGRLSTDTQYF.